The 2 T cell receptor beta chains below were found in one sample sequenced in a study of post-analysis software for immune sequencing data. Unique molecular identifiers featured in each of the TCR beta cDNA libraries. TCRdb re-derived calls from the PCR reads in MiXCR, one entry per CDR3 protein. The sample consists of about 170,000 distinct CDR3 sequences, 25% to 35% of them appearing once. Study findings and constraints: Patients had higher frequencies than controls of roughly 5 TRBV segments, including TRBV5-6, TRBV5-1 and TRBV20-1.

These receptors are not linked to any known antigen. The specimen sequenced was blood. The source is a girl aged 10-17 years with multiple sclerosis.

Worth noting for this clonotype: This clone may be a read error of a much larger clone one base away. V is TRBV24-1 and J is TRBJ2-5, with D possibly called TRBD1 or TRBD2 (5 bases each). The CDR3 consists of 15 residues. With 4 bases removed from V and 7 bases from J, the gap between germline ends came to 18 bases. From germline, CDR1 is KGHDR and CDR2 SFDVKD. The CDR3 here is CATSDGDGGTGTQYF. CDR3 nucleotides: TGTGCCACCAGTGACGGGGACGGAGGCACGGGGACCCAGTACTTC.

As for this clonotype: Since a much larger clone is just one base distant, this may be a read error. V is TRBV9 and J is TRBJ2-1; 7 bases are shared with TRBD2. The CDR3 has 16 residues. V trimming: 3 bases; J trimming: 7 bases; junction bases outside the gene matches: 13. Germline CDR1 SGDLS, CDR2 YYNGEE. This CDR3 is CASSARLVGGHNEQFF. In DNA, the CDR3 is TGTGCCAGCAGCGCGAGACTAGTGGGAGGGCATAATGAGCAGTTCTTC. The whole variable domain, remainder taken from reference TRBV9 and TRBJ2-1, is DSGVTQTPKHLITATGQRVTLRCSPRSGDLSVYWYQQSLDQGLQFLIQYYNGEERAKGNILERFSAQQFPDLHSELNLSSLELGDSALYFCASSARLVGGHNEQFFGPGTRLTVL.